This entry lists 19 T cell receptor beta chains sequenced from one sample in a study of shared clonotypes between healthy human individuals. The protocol was immunoSEQ multiplex PCR, while the TCRdb copy is restricted to in-frame clones and leaves out a portion. The sample contains 1.4 million or so clones, approximately 98.5% of which appear only once. Material: naive CD4+ T cells sorted from blood. Subset described: CD45RA+ positively selected. The receptors were sampled from a man aged 25-40 years in good health.

This clone has only one observation. This specimen includes other DNA sequences encoding the same CDR3. The rearrangement uses TRBV5-1 and TRBJ1-1; no reliable D call. CDR1 and CDR2 (germline): SGHRS, YFSETQ. Trimming shortened V by 0 bases and J by 1 base, and 7 bases separated the two germline ends. This CDR3 comprises 14 residues. The CDR3 loop is CASSLAVGNTEAFF. The CDR3 DNA sequence: TGCGCCAGCAGCTTGGCAGTTGGGAACACTGAAGCTTTCTTT. Full variable domain (remainder filled in from reference TRBV5-1 and TRBJ1-1): KAGVTQTPRYLIKTRGQQVTLSCSPISGHRSVSWYQQTPGQGLQFLFEYFSETQRNKGNFPGRFSGRQFSNSRSEMNVSTLELGDSALYLCASSLAVGNTEAFFGQGTRLTVV.

The chain employs TRBV2 and TRBJ1-2; D gene unclear. This CDR3 has 12 amino acids. Germline V gene lookup returns CDR1 SNHLY and CDR2 FYNNEI. Trimming took 5 bases from V and 6 from J, leaving 10 bases between them. The CDR3 region has the DNA TGTGCCAGCAGTCTGTGGGCGAATGGCTACACCTTC. This codes for CASSLWANGYTF.

The chain is built from TRBV10-1 and TRBJ2-1, with TRBD2 matching 9 bases. J gave up 3 bases and V 0 bases, and 3 bases lay outside the gene matches. Germline loops: CDR1 WNHNN, CDR2 SYGVQD (reference sequence). The CDR3 totals 16 residues. CDR3 sequence (DNA): TGCGCCAGCAGTGAGTCGACTAGCGGTTACTACAATGAGCAGTTCTTC. It specifies CASSESTSGYYNEQFF.

V usage is TRBV28 and J usage is TRBJ2-5; D is perhaps TRBD1 (6 bases). Trimming shortened V by 6 bases and J by 3 bases, and 8 bases separated the two germline ends. Germline V gene sequence: CDR1 MDHEN, CDR2 SYDVKM. The CDR3 consists of 12 residues. CDR3 in DNA: TGTGCCAGCAGACGGGACAAAGAGACCCAGTACTTC. This encodes CASRRDKETQYF.

The chain employs TRBV5-1 and TRBJ2-7; TRBD2 aligns across 7 bases. The CDR3 extends over 15 amino acids. Trimming removed 4 bases from V and 1 base from J; junction bases left unmatched: 8. Germline V gene lookup returns CDR1 SGHRS and CDR2 YFSETQ. The CDR3 DNA reads TGCGCCAGCAGCCCCCTAGCGGAGGGGTCCTACGAGCAGTACTTC. It is translated as CASSPLAEGSYEQYF.

The chain carries TRBV5-5 and TRBJ2-1; a possible D gene is TRBD2 (6 bases). The germline V gene has CDR1 SGHKS and CDR2 YYEKEE (reference sequence). The CDR3 extends over 15 amino acids. The V end lost 4 bases, the J end lost 9 bases, and 20 bases lay between the germline ends. The CDR3 loop is CASSLQGTSIGEQFF. CDR3 DNA sequence: TGTGCCAGCAGCCTCCAAGGAACTAGCATCGGTGAGCAGTTCTTC.

The rearrangement uses TRBV11-2 and TRBJ2-1, with 10 bases that match TRBD1. The CDR3 totals 14 residues. Trimming at V came to 5 bases and at J to 4 bases, leaving 2 bases not matched to a gene. CDR1 SGHAT and CDR2 FQNNGV come from the germline V gene. CDR3 bases: TGTGCCAGCAGCCGGGACAGGGGTTACAATGAGCAGTTCTTC. It is translated as CASSRDRGYNEQFF.

The chain links TRBV19 to TRBJ1-2; no firm D call. CDR3 length: 14 amino acids. Trimming left V 3 bases short and J 4 bases short, with 12 bases between. Germline V gene lookup returns CDR1 LNHDA and CDR2 SQIVND (reference sequence). CDR3 in amino acids: CASSIGGRTYGYTF. CDR3 nucleotide sequence: TGTGCCAGTAGTATCGGAGGACGGACCTATGGCTACACCTTC.

The chain is built from TRBV18 and TRBJ2-2; D is unclear. Germline assignment: CDR1 KGHSH and CDR2 LQKENI. Trimming shortened V by 2 bases and J by 7 bases, and 11 bases separated the two germline ends. This CDR3 is built from 14 residues. CDR3 in amino acids: CASSPFTGRGELFF. CDR3 nucleotides: TGTGCCAGCTCACCATTTACGGGTCGCGGGGAGCTGTTTTTT.

This chain connects TRBV27 to TRBJ2-1; a weak D match, TRBD2 (5 bases). V was shortened by 5 bases and J by 7 bases, with 18 bases between the two germline ends. Germline assignment: CDR1 MNHEY and CDR2 SMNVEV (reference sequence). The CDR3 has 15 residues. The CDR3 bases are TGTGCCAGCAGTATCGACTACTGGTCGGGTAATGAGCAGTTCTTC. Protein product: CASSIDYWSGNEQFF.

As for this clone: The sample holds other DNA sequences that translate to the same CDR3. V and J are TRBV28 and TRBJ1-2, with D hard to call. Germline loops: CDR1 MDHEN, CDR2 SYDVKM. Trimming pared 6 bases from V and 5 bases from J, leaving 7 bases between. CDR3 size: 11 residues. For the CDR3, the DNA is TGTGCCAGCAGCCATCGATATGGCTACACCTTC. Translating it yields CASSHRYGYTF.

The chain carries TRBV10-3 and TRBJ2-7; possibly TRBD1 for D (5 bases). In germline, CDR1 is ENHRY, CDR2 SYGVKD. The CDR3 sequence is 13 residues long. V lost 7 bases and J lost 5, with 15 bases in between. Here the CDR3 reads CAITEDTTDEQYF. Here the CDR3 DNA reads TGTGCCATCACCGAGGACACTACCGACGAGCAGTACTTC.

V gene TRBV11-2 combines with J gene TRBJ2-7; D gene uncertain. This CDR3 contains 15 residues. Per germline, CDR1 SGHAT and CDR2 FQNNGV. V gave up 5 bases and J gave up 3 bases, with 17 bases separating them. This CDR3 reads CASSHGVRSDYEQYF. For the CDR3, the DNA is TGTGCCAGCAGCCACGGAGTTAGGAGTGACTACGAGCAGTACTTC.

The rearrangement links TRBV27 to TRBJ1-4; no clear D gene. CDR1 MNHEY and CDR2 SMNVEV come from the germline V gene (reference sequence). The CDR3 sequence is 15 residues long. Trimming shortened V by 5 bases and J by 3 bases, and 13 bases separated the two germline ends. The CDR3 sequence: CASSLDWAANEKLFF. CDR3 DNA sequence: TGTGCCAGCAGTCTCGACTGGGCAGCTAATGAAAAACTGTTTTTT.

This chain connects TRBV2 to TRBJ1-1, with TRBD1 as a possible D gene (5 bases). This CDR3 comprises 15 residues. Trimming stripped 3 bases from V and 4 bases from J, with 15 bases between. The germline V gene encodes CDR1 SNHLY and CDR2 FYNNEI. The CDR3 DNA follows: TGTGCCAGCAGTGAGTTTTCAGGGATCAGCACTGAAGCTTTCTTT. This sequence encodes CASSEFSGISTEAFF. Combining the CDR3 with reference TRBV2 and TRBJ1-1 gives the whole variable domain EPEVTQTPSHQVTQMGQEVILRCVPISNHLYFYWYRQILGQKVEFLVSFYNNEISEKSEIFDDQFSVERPDGSNFTLKIRSTKLEDSAMYFCASSEFSGISTEAFFGQGTRLTVV.

J is TRBJ1-3 and V is TRBV4-3, with D unclear. CDR1 and CDR2 from the germline V gene are LGHNA and YSLEER. The germline V and J ends were trimmed by 0 bases and 4 bases, with 19 bases remaining between them. The length of the CDR3 is 18 residues. The CDR3: CASSQELVISGKGNTIYF. The CDR3 DNA is TGCGCCAGCAGCCAAGAACTAGTGATATCTGGAAAGGGAAACACCATATATTTT.

Comments on this clone: The identical CDR3 is also encoded by other nucleotide sequences in the sample. The V gene is TRBV4-1, the J gene TRBJ2-3; 8 bases are shared with TRBD2. Germline values: CDR1 MGHRA, CDR2 YSYEKL. The J segment lost 2 bases and the V segment lost 0 bases, leaving 7 bases of the junction unmatched. The CDR3 is made up of 17 amino acids. This CDR3 reads CASSQDPSGRATDTQYF. CDR3 sequence (DNA): TGCGCCAGCAGCCAAGATCCGAGCGGGAGAGCCACAGATACGCAGTATTTT.

The chain has TRBV9 and TRBJ2-5, with 7 bases matching TRBD1. Looked up from germline, CDR1 is SGDLS and CDR2 is YYNGEE. V lost 0 bases to trimming and J lost 7 bases; unmatched junction nucleotides: 9. The CDR3 totals 15 residues. This CDR3 is CASSVGQGPGGTQYF. The CDR3, as DNA: TGTGCCAGCAGCGTAGGACAGGGCCCAGGGGGGACCCAGTACTTC.

This chain joins TRBV9 and TRBJ1-5; D is unresolved. The V gene's germline CDR1 is SGDLS and CDR2 YYNGEE. The CDR3 covers 13 residues. Trimming removed 2 bases from V and 9 bases from J, with 12 bases in between. The CDR3 loop reads CASSVDGSGPQHF. DNA for the CDR3: TGTGCCAGCAGCGTTGACGGCTCTGGGCCCCAGCATTTT.